This TCR beta chain is from a study of cytomegalovirus exposure and HLA in healthy donors. Sequenced by immunoSEQ multiplex PCR; TCRdb stores in-frame clones only, minus some. The profile covers tens of thousands of clones, with approximately 93% appearing a single time and about 3.6% taken by the ten largest. These donors were members of the 120-subject validation cohort, a group separate from the approximately 700-subject first cohort. Germline V gene sequence: CDR1 ENHRY, CDR2 SYGVKD. Trimming took 4 bases from V and 8 from J, leaving 8 bases between them. The CDR3 sequence is 11 residues long. Notes on the study in general: The study recorded some 160 TCR beta chains that were cytomegalovirus-associated.

A note on this clone: The antigen is undetermined.

The chain combines TRBV10-3 with TRBJ1-1, with D perhaps TRBD1 (5 bases). This clonotype was sampled from a woman younger than 30 in good health and CMV-seropositive. The sample comprised PBMCs. CDR3 bases: TGTGCCATCAGTGGTCAGGGAGAAGCTTTCTTT. Translation gives CAISGQGEAFF.